This T cell receptor (beta chain) was captured by sequencing in a study of T cells expressing NK-cell markers. Across the study: Underlying the TCR beta repertoires were sorted CD3+CD56+NKG2C+, CD3+CD56+NKG2C- and CD3+CD56-NKG2C+ T cells. One of the eight sequenced donors was seronegative, whereas the other seven were HCMV-seropositive. Study results and caveats: A range of roughly 1.0-8% of CD8+ T cells consisted of dominant NKG2C+ clonotypes in a handful of donors.

About this clonotype itself: What it binds is not known.

Germline CDR1 reads DFQATT; CDR2 reads SNEGSKA (reference sequence). This CDR3 is 16 amino acids long. From its re-call of the 5' RACE reads, TCRdb lists each CDR3 protein once, without DNA. The ten most abundant clones cover under 0.5% of a sample with over 200,000 distinct CDR3 sequences. The clonotype was recovered from a man aged 18 to 30 in good health. V usage is TRBV20-1 and J usage is TRBJ2-5; checking the TCRdb D call of TRBD2 is not possible without DNA. Sequencing was carried out using blood T cells: a sorted CD56 or NKG2C T cell subset, CD4+ or CD8+ T cells, or bulk PBMC T cells (not recorded which). The CDR3 reads CSARLSGSIGQETQYF.